Detailed here is one T cell receptor (beta chain). Profiled with immunoSEQ multiplex PCR; TCRdb holds only in-frame clones, not every one. The table shows more than 95,000 clones, with roughly 88% occurring only once. The data derive from a study of T cell responses to AZD1222 COVID-19 vaccine. CDR3 length: 12 residues. CDR1 MNHEY and CDR2 SVGAGI come from the germline V gene. Trimming took off 3 bases at V and 5 bases at J, with 7 bases between the two ends. Specimen: peripheral blood, collected on day 0 of MenACWY control vaccination. V gene TRBV6-5 combines with J gene TRBJ1-2; no clear D. The clonotype was recovered from an adult in good health. In DNA form, the CDR3 reads TGTGCCAGCAGTTATCAATCTTATGGCTACACCTTC. Translated: CASSYQSYGYTF.